The rows below give T cell receptor beta chains drawn from one sample of a study of blood T cell repertoires in COVID-19. Here immunoSEQ multiplex PCR was the method, and the copy in TCRdb shows in-frame clones only, minus some. The sample consists of some 290,000 clones, approximately 90% of them appearing once. Material: PBMCs or T cells enriched from blood (not recorded which). The source of these receptors is a woman in her 40s with acute COVID-19. Each CDR3 is given with its conserved first and last residue. The order of the fields is D gene, J gene, V gene, clone size, CDR3 protein, CDR3 DNA. D genes are given only for firm matches. The listing skips clone size in some rows; elsewhere it reads once, few, many or a size class.

TRBD1 TRBJ1-2 TRBV6-5 - CASTNRGNTYGYTF TGTGCCAGCACAAACAGGGGAAACACCTATGGCTACACCTTC
TRBD1 TRBJ1-5 TRBV7-8 - CASSQGGRGTNQPQHF TGTGCCAGCAGCCAGGGGGGGCGGGGGACCAATCAGCCCCAGCATTTT
TRBD1 TRBJ2-4 TRBV28 - CASSKDRGGNIQYF TGTGCCAGCAGTAAGGACAGGGGTGGAAACATTCAGTACTTC
TRBD1 TRBJ1-6 TRBV18 - CASSPGQGSVSPLHF TGTGCCAGCTCACCGGGACAGGGATCGGTCTCACCCCTCCACTTT
- TRBJ1-2 TRBV4-1 - CASSEGRGRGNYGYTF TGCGCCAGCAGCGAAGGTCGGGGGAGGGGAAACTATGGCTACACCTTC
- TRBJ1-6 TRBV3-1/TRBV3-2 - CASSPGTSGGAPLPGHNSPLHF TGTGCCAGCAGCCCAGGGACCTCCGGGGGAGCCCCTCTGCCGGGTCATAATTCACCCCTCCACTTT
TRBD1 TRBJ2-1 TRBV28 - CASSFPTGGSYNEQFF TGTGCCAGCAGTTTCCCGACAGGGGGCTCCTACAATGAGCAGTTCTTC
TRBD2 TRBJ2-7 TRBV5-8 - CASSWGGTYEQYF TGTGCCAGCAGCTGGGGGGGGACCTACGAGCAGTACTTC
- TRBJ1-2 TRBV28 - CASRPQTAPYGYTF TGTGCCAGCAGGCCCCAGACAGCCCCCTATGGCTACACCTTC
- TRBJ2-5 TRBV21-1 - CASSKSGTSGRAGETQYF TGTGCCAGCAGCAAATCAGGGACTAGCGGGAGGGCCGGAGAGACCCAGTACTTC
- TRBJ1-6 TRBV10-3 - CAISSDRNSPLHF TGTGCCATCAGTTCGGACAGAAATTCACCCCTCCACTTT
- TRBJ2-5 TRBV18 - CASSPREETQYF TGTGCCAGCTCACCACGGGAGGAGACCCAGTACTTC
TRBD1 TRBJ2-7 TRBV11-2 - CASSPRWGQGSYEQYF TGTGCCAGCAGCCCCAGGTGGGGACAGGGGTCCTACGAGCAGTACTTC
- TRBJ2-3 TRBV28 - CASSIPGRGDTQYF TGTGCCAGCAGCATCCCGGGGAGAGGAGATACGCAGTATTTT
TRBD2 TRBJ2-7 TRBV7-2 once CASSSTSGTYEQYF TGTGCCAGCAGCTCGACTAGCGGGACCTACGAGCAGTACTTC
TRBD2 TRBJ2-3 TRBV13 - CASSLVRGGRTDTQYF TGTGCCAGCAGCTTAGTCCGGGGGGGCCGGACAGATACGCAGTATTTT
TRBD1 TRBJ1-5 TRBV7-2 - CASSLRTGVNQPQHF TGTGCCAGCAGCTTAAGGACAGGCGTGAATCAGCCCCAGCATTTT
TRBD1 TRBJ1-1 TRBV5-1 - CASSLAGGNTEAFF TGCGCCAGCAGCTTGGCAGGGGGGAACACTGAAGCTTTCTTT
TRBD1 TRBJ1-1 TRBV3-1/TRBV3-2 - CASSPTGDTLEGAFF TGTGCCAGCAGCCCTACAGGGGACACCCTTGAAGGGGCTTTCTTT
TRBD1 TRBJ1-2 TRBV24-1 - CATSEADRGYGYTF TGTGCCACCAGTGAAGCCGACAGGGGCTATGGCTACACCTTC
- TRBJ2-3 TRBV7-9 - CASSSYTGADTQYF TGTGCCAGCAGCTCCTATACGGGTGCAGATACGCAGTATTTT
- TRBJ2-2 TRBV7-9 - CASSRQANTGELFF TGTGCCAGCAGCCGGCAGGCGAACACCGGGGAGCTGTTTTTT
- TRBJ1-2 TRBV2 - CASRGREGEGYTF TGTGCCAGCAGAGGCAGGGAGGGTGAGGGCTACACCTTC
- TRBJ1-5 TRBV2 - CASRSPGLGNQPQHF TGTGCCAGCAGGAGCCCTGGACTGGGCAATCAGCCCCAGCATTTT
- TRBJ1-1 TRBV11-3 - CASSLTWDTEAFF TGTGCCAGCAGCTTGACTTGGGACACTGAAGCTTTCTTT
TRBD1 TRBJ2-1 TRBV6-5 - CASSTTWTGVGTGFF TGTGCCAGCAGCACCACTTGGACAGGTGTGGGTACAGGGTTCTTC
TRBD1 TRBJ2-3 TRBV24-1 - CATSDLGTATDTQYF TGTGCCACCAGTGATTTGGGGACAGCCACAGATACGCAGTATTTT
TRBD1 TRBJ1-2 TRBV6-5 few CASRGLRTGGGYTF TGTGCCAGCAGGGGACTTAGGACAGGGGGAGGCTACACCTTC
TRBD2 TRBJ2-7 TRBV11-3 - CASSGGLAGGREQYF TGTGCCAGCAGCGGAGGACTAGCGGGAGGCCGCGAGCAGTACTTC
- TRBJ2-2 TRBV27 - CASSLARANTGELFF TGTGCCAGCAGTCTGGCGCGGGCGAACACCGGGGAGCTGTTTTTT
- TRBJ1-2 TRBV2 - CASSGVNYGYTF TGTGCCAGCAGTGGAGTTAACTATGGCTACACCTTC
TRBD2 TRBJ2-7 TRBV18 few CASSPELAGGLYEQYF TGTGCCAGCTCACCAGAACTAGCGGGAGGGCTTTACGAGCAGTACTTC